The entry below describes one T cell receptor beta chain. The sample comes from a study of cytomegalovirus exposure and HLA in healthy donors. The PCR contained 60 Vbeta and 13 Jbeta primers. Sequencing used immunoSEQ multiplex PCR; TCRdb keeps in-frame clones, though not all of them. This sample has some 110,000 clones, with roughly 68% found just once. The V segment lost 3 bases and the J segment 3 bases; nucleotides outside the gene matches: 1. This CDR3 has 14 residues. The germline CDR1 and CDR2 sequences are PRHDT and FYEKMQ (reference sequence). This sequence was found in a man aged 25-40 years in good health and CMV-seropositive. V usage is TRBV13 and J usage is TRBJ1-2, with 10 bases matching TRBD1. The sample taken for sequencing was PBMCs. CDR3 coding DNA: TGTGCCAGCAGCTTGGGGACAGGGGACTATGGCTACACCTTC. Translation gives CASSLGTGDYGYTF.